The 30 T cell receptor beta chains below come from one sample, sequenced in a study of radiation and T cells in renal cell carcinoma. The data were produced by immunoSEQ multiplex PCR, yet TCRdb's version contains in-frame clones alone and is incomplete. The data hold under 150,000 clones, with over 75% observed a single time. Time point defined: blood 2 weeks post-SBRT. Treatment of the sample: 15 Gy SBRT to primary tumor, nephrectomy 4 weeks later. Sample: blood, taken from a patient whose treatment included radiotherapy and nephrectomy. The receptors originated from a woman aged 55-70 years with renal cell carcinoma.

The chain employs TRBV28 and TRBJ2-2; 8 bases align to TRBD1. The CDR3 runs to 15 residues. Per germline, CDR1 MDHEN and CDR2 SYDVKM. The junction had 8 bases not matched to a gene; V was cut back by 6 bases and J by 5 bases. The CDR3 region has the DNA TGTGCCAGCAGCTCCGCAGGACAGGGTACCGGGGAGCTGTTTTTT. Its protein product is CASSSAGQGTGELFF.

The chain couples TRBV10-3 to TRBJ2-7; 11 bases match TRBD1. With 6 bases clipped from V and 7 bases from J, the junction kept 8 bases outside the gene matches. CDR1 ENHRY and CDR2 SYGVKD come from the germline V gene. CDR3 length: 14 amino acids. The CDR3 bases are TGTGCCATCAGCCGAACCGGGACAGGGGGTGAGCAGTACTTC. It translates to CAISRTGTGGEQYF.

The chain recombines TRBV27 with TRBJ1-5; perhaps TRBD1 as D (6 bases). The CDR3 runs 14 residues. Per germline, CDR1 MNHEY and CDR2 SMNVEV (reference sequence). The V and J ends lost 3 bases and 1 base respectively, with 7 bases between them. The CDR3 spells CASSLRGSNQPQHF. The CDR3 DNA is TGTGCCAGCAGTTTGAGGGGGAGCAATCAGCCCCAGCATTTT.

This chain uses TRBV30 with TRBJ1-1; tentatively, D is TRBD1 (5 bases). V was pared by 3 bases and J by 3 bases, with 11 bases between. CDR1 and CDR2 (germline): GTSNPN, SVGIG (reference sequence). This CDR3 is built from 13 residues. The CDR3 nucleotides read TGTGCCTGGAGCCCGACAGAGTACACTGAAGCTTTCTTT. It encodes CAWSPTEYTEAFF. Together with reference TRBV30 and TRBJ1-1, the CDR3 gives the full variable domain: SQTIHQWPATLVQPVGSPLSLECTVEGTSNPNLYWYRQAAGRGLQLLFYSVGIGQISSEVPQNLSASRPQDRQFILSSKKLLLSDSGFYLCAWSPTEYTEAFFGQGTRLTVV.

This chain joins TRBV9 and TRBJ2-6; 11 nucleotides match TRBD1. Germline V gene sequence: CDR1 SGDLS, CDR2 YYNGEE. Trimming took 2 bases from V and 0 from J; bases not matched to a gene: 4. CDR3 length equals 18 residues. The CDR3 is CASSVGTGGNSGANVLTF. The CDR3, as DNA: TGTGCCAGCAGCGTTGGGACAGGGGGAAACTCTGGGGCCAACGTCCTGACTTTC.

The CDR3 spells CASSALAGGSTDTQYF. In DNA form, the CDR3 reads TGTGCCAGCAGCGCACTAGCGGGAGGAAGCACAGATACGCAGTATTTT. The V call is TRBV9, the J call TRBJ2-3; 12 nucleotides agree with TRBD2. J was trimmed by 0 bases and V by 3 bases; bases with no gene match: 2. The CDR3 extends over 16 amino acids. Germline assignment: CDR1 SGDLS and CDR2 YYNGEE. Based on the CDR3 plus reference TRBV9 and TRBJ2-3, the full variable domain is DSGVTQTPKHLITATGQRVTLRCSPRSGDLSVYWYQQSLDQGLQFLIQYYNGEERAKGNILERFSAQQFPDLHSELNLSSLELGDSALYFCASSALAGGSTDTQYFGPGTRLTVL.

This clone showed up just once. The rearrangement joins TRBV6-5 to TRBJ2-7, with TRBD2 matching 8 bases. V gave up 6 bases and J gave up 2 bases; unmatched junction bases: 6. The CDR3 contains 14 residues. Germline CDR1 and CDR2: MNHEY and SVGAGI. The CDR3 bases are TGTGCCAGCAGGCCCCCGGGGGGGGCCTACGAGCAGTACTTC. This gives the protein CASRPPGGAYEQYF.

The rearrangement links TRBV28 to TRBJ1-6, with D hard to call. CDR1 MDHEN and CDR2 SYDVKM come from the germline V gene. V shed 6 bases and J shed 9 bases, with 9 bases lying between them. The CDR3 loop spans 12 amino acids. The CDR3 here is CASRRQSSPLHF. The CDR3 coding sequence is TGTGCCAGCAGGCGTCAGAGTTCACCCCTCCACTTT.

V usage is TRBV6-5 and J usage is TRBJ1-5; D perhaps matches TRBD1 (5 bases). V was shortened by 6 bases and J by 0 bases, with 12 bases between the two germline ends. The CDR3 is 15 amino acids. Germline assignment: CDR1 MNHEY and CDR2 SVGAGI. The CDR3 sequence is CASSLTGLSNQPQHF. For the CDR3, the DNA is TGTGCCAGCAGCTTAACAGGTCTTAGCAATCAGCCCCAGCATTTT.

This chain uses TRBV5-1 with TRBJ1-1; no clear D. The germline V gene encodes CDR1 SGHRS and CDR2 YFSETQ. V dropped 2 bases and J dropped 7 bases, with 6 bases sitting between them. CDR3 length: 11 amino acids. CDR3 residues: CASSLEVEAFF. CDR3 DNA sequence: TGCGCCAGCAGCTTAGAGGTTGAAGCTTTCTTT.

The V call is TRBV7-9, the J call TRBJ2-7; 9 bases agree with TRBD1. The germline V gene encodes CDR1 SEHNR and CDR2 FQNEAQ (reference sequence). Losses at the gene ends were 4 bases for V and 4 bases for J; bases not matched to a gene: 11. CDR3 length: 16 residues. The CDR3: CASSWSRGQGGYEQYF. The CDR3 DNA sequence: TGTGCCAGCAGCTGGTCGCGGGGACAGGGTGGATACGAGCAGTACTTC.

The sample holds one count of this clone. The V gene is TRBV19, the J gene TRBJ1-5; D gene ambiguous. The germline gives CDR1 LNHDA, CDR2 SQIVND (reference sequence). The CDR3 totals 14 residues. The germline V and J ends were trimmed by 1 base and 4 bases, with 8 bases remaining between them. The CDR3 region is CASSIVIWNQPQHF. CDR3 nucleotide sequence: TGTGCCAGTAGTATAGTGATCTGGAATCAGCCCCAGCATTTT.

This clone was found a few times. The chain links TRBV4-1 to TRBJ2-7; 7 bases map to TRBD2. CDR1 and CDR2 (germline): MGHRA, YSYEKL. There are 13 residues in the CDR3. V shed 10 bases and J 1 base; nucleotides not matched to a gene: 7. The CDR3 region is CATGPSGSYEQYF. DNA of the CDR3: TGCGCCACCGGGCCTAGCGGATCCTACGAGCAGTACTTC.

Note on this clone: The same CDR3 is also encoded by other DNA sequences in this sample. V usage is TRBV19 and J usage is TRBJ1-1, with D maybe TRBD1 (5 bases). V lost 0 bases, J lost 3 bases, and 5 bases lay in between. Germline lookup yields CDR1 LNHDA and CDR2 SQIVND (reference sequence). The CDR3 contains 13 residues. This CDR3 reads CASSIDRDTEAFF. In nucleotides, the CDR3 is TGTGCCAGTAGTATAGACAGGGACACTGAAGCTTTCTTT.

The rearrangement uses TRBV5-4 and TRBJ2-2; TRBD2 aligns across 8 bases. The V gene end was trimmed by 2 bases and the J gene end by 3 bases; junction bases not matched to a gene: 6. Germline CDR1 SGHNT, CDR2 YYREEE (reference sequence). CDR3 size: 16 residues. This CDR3 reads CASSLGSGEHTGELFF. In nucleotides, the CDR3 is TGTGCCAGCAGCTTAGGTAGCGGGGAACACACCGGGGAGCTGTTTTTT.

V usage is TRBV7-9 and J usage is TRBJ1-4; TRBD1 might be the D (5 bases). Looked up from germline, CDR1 is SEHNR and CDR2 is FQNEAQ (reference sequence). The CDR3 extends over 16 amino acids. Trimming removed 1 base from V and 8 bases from J, with 17 bases in between. CDR3 nucleotide sequence: TGTGCCAGCAGCTTAGTCGTGGGGACGGAGTCAGAAAAACTGTTTTTT. Protein sequence: CASSLVVGTESEKLFF.

The rearrangement joins TRBV9 to TRBJ2-5; TRBD1 might be the D (6 bases). Germline V gene data show CDR1 as SGDLS and CDR2 as YYNGEE. This CDR3 is 15 amino acids long. The ends were cut back, 1 base at V and 3 bases at J, with 13 bases in the middle. The CDR3 sequence is CASSVSTGREETQYF. CDR3 sequence (DNA): TGTGCCAGCAGCGTAAGTACAGGGCGCGAAGAGACCCAGTACTTC.

A few counts support this clone. Other DNA sequences in the sample encode the same CDR3. The chain is built from TRBV9 and TRBJ2-1; D remains unclear. Trimming left V 3 bases short and J 6 bases short, with 7 bases between. This CDR3 region has 12 residues. Germline-derived CDR1 and CDR2 are SGDLS and YYNGEE. CDR3 protein: CASSANLNEQFF. The CDR3 DNA is TGTGCCAGCAGCGCAAACCTCAATGAGCAGTTCTTC.

The CDR3 region has the DNA TGTGCCAGCAGCGTAGGTAACGGGAATATTGAAAAACTGTTTTTT. Its translation is CASSVGNGNIEKLFF. V is TRBV9 and J is TRBJ1-4, with D unresolved. The V end was cut by 0 bases, the J end by 7 bases, with 13 bases between. This CDR3 region has 15 residues. The germline gives CDR1 SGDLS, CDR2 YYNGEE.

The CDR3 nucleotides read TGTGCCAGCAGCCCCCAGGGGTTTGGGATAGATACGCAGTATTTT. Its translation: CASSPQGFGIDTQYF. The genes are TRBV27 and TRBJ2-3, with D possibly matching TRBD1 (6 bases). Trimming took off 6 bases at V and 5 bases at J, with 18 bases between the two ends. The CDR3 has 15 residues. The germline gives CDR1 MNHEY, CDR2 SMNVEV (reference sequence).

This sequence joins TRBV9 and TRBJ1-3; D gene unclear. Germline assignment: CDR1 SGDLS and CDR2 YYNGEE. CDR3 size: 16 residues. Trimming took off 0 bases at V and 0 bases at J, with 10 bases between the two ends. CDR3 in amino acids: CASSVGEVYSGNTIYF. The CDR3 DNA reads TGTGCCAGCAGCGTAGGCGAGGTTTACTCTGGAAACACCATATATTTT.

This chain joins TRBV19 and TRBJ2-7; D unresolved. Trimming removed 3 bases from V and 2 bases from J, with 8 bases in between. This CDR3 contains 13 residues. CDR1 and CDR2 from the germline V gene are LNHDA and SQIVND (reference sequence). The CDR3 DNA follows: TGTGCCAGTAGTATGTCGAGCCCCTACGAGCAGTACTTC. This sequence encodes CASSMSSPYEQYF.

The chain combines TRBV18 with TRBJ2-2; D is possibly TRBD1 (6 bases). The CDR3 totals 14 residues. The V end was cut by 7 bases, the J end by 5 bases, with 14 bases between. Germline V gene lookup returns CDR1 KGHSH and CDR2 LQKENI. The CDR3, as DNA: TGTGCCAGCTACTCAGGGGTTGGAACCGGGGAGCTGTTTTTT. Amino acid sequence: CASYSGVGTGELFF.

This clone showed up just a few times. The V gene is TRBV6-5, the J gene TRBJ1-1, with TRBD1 matching over 7 bases. This CDR3 spans 13 amino acids. The V segment lost 3 bases and the J segment 9 bases; nucleotides outside the gene matches: 7. Germline CDR1 MNHEY, CDR2 SVGAGI. The CDR3 loop is CASSYAGTDKAFF. CDR3 coding DNA: TGTGCCAGCAGTTATGCCGGGACAGATAAAGCTTTCTTT.

This chain connects TRBV28 to TRBJ2-7, with D uncertain. V was cut by 7 bases and J by 6 bases, with 13 bases left in between. The germline gives CDR1 MDHEN, CDR2 SYDVKM. CDR3 length: 12 amino acids. In DNA, the CDR3 is TGTGCCAGCACCCGAACCTTTGGCGAGCAGTACTTC. This translates into CASTRTFGEQYF.

The gene calls are TRBV2 and TRBJ1-6; 9 nucleotides match TRBD1. V lost 6 bases to trimming and J lost 9 bases; unmatched junction nucleotides: 9. Germline CDR1 reads SNHLY; CDR2 reads FYNNEI. The CDR3 extends over 15 amino acids. The CDR3 loop is CASRLDRGQSSPLHF. The CDR3 bases are TGTGCCAGCAGGTTGGACAGGGGCCAGTCTTCACCCCTCCACTTT.

This clone appeared a few times. This CDR3 is CASSYSQWDSTQHF. In DNA form, the CDR3 reads TGTGCCAGCAGTTACTCCCAATGGGACAGCACCCAGCATTTT. The V call is TRBV6-5, the J call TRBJ1-5, with 7 bases aligning to TRBD1. The CDR3 is 14 amino acids. The V and J ends lost 0 bases and 11 bases, in that order; junction bases with no gene match: 7. Germline V gene sequence: CDR1 MNHEY, CDR2 SVGAGI.

The CDR3 DNA follows: TGTGCCAGCAGCTTACTTTGGGCCAGGCCATCCTACAATGAGCAGTTCTTC. Protein sequence: CASSLLWARPSYNEQFF. This chain links TRBV7-6 with TRBJ2-1, with D hard to call. Trimming stripped 2 bases from V and 1 base from J, with 15 bases between. The CDR3 is 17 amino acids. Germline V gives CDR1 SGHVS, CDR2 FNYEAQ.

The V and J genes are TRBV30 and TRBJ2-1; 9 nucleotides agree with TRBD2. Germline CDR1 is GTSNPN and CDR2 is SVGIG (reference sequence). CDR3 length: 15 residues. Trimming took 6 bases from V and 3 from J; bases not matched to a gene: 9. For the CDR3, the DNA is TGTGCCTGTACTACAGGGACTAGCTACTACAATGAGCAGTTCTTC. Translation gives CACTTGTSYYNEQFF.

This chain joins TRBV11-3 and TRBJ2-3; TRBD1 is a possible D gene (8 bases). Trimming pared 5 bases from V and 3 bases from J, leaving 15 bases between. The CDR3 consists of 15 residues. CDR1 is SGHNT and CDR2 is YENEEA in the germline V gene. CDR3 protein: CASSRSGTGTDTQYF. As DNA, the CDR3 is TGTGCCAGCAGCCGAAGCGGGACAGGAACAGATACGCAGTATTTT.